This passage covers 20 T cell receptor beta chains from one sample sequenced in a study of cytomegalovirus exposure and HLA in healthy donors (dated by TCRdb to 2015 to 2018). The library was produced with the immunoSEQ multiplex PCR assay. A mixture of 60 forward primers for TCR Vbeta segments and 13 reverse primers for TCR Jbeta segments was used in the multiplex PCR. TCRdb stores this immuneACCESS table with in-frame sequences only. Part of the clones is absent; in the studies checked, under half of the shortfall reflects unresolved V genes, and no reason is known for the rest. The sample includes roughly 120,000 clones, with 73% observed a single time. Over 7.5% of the sample comes from the top ten. What was sequenced was PBMCs. Source of these receptors: a man aged 40-50 years in good health and CMV-seronegative.

The V gene is TRBV1, the J gene TRBJ1-2. TRBV1 is a listed pseudogene. This CDR3 spans 15 amino acids. CDR3 amino acids: CTSSQEGLFNYGYTF. The CDR3 DNA reads as TGCACCAGCAGCCAAGAGGGACTTTTTAACTATGGCTACACCTTC.

V is TRBV5-4 and J is TRBJ2-5; D possibly corresponds to TRBD1 (5 bases). The germline gives CDR1 SGHNT, CDR2 YYREEE (reference sequence). The CDR3 spans 13 residues. Trimming stripped 2 bases from V and 2 bases from J, with 7 bases between. CDR3 residues: CASSFRQQETQYF. Here the CDR3 DNA reads TGTGCCAGCAGCTTTAGACAGCAAGAGACCCAGTACTTC.

The chain joins TRBV5-4 to TRBJ2-1; 7 bases agree with TRBD1. The germline V gene has CDR1 SGHNT and CDR2 YYREEE (reference sequence). The CDR3 is made up of 16 amino acids. V gave up 1 base and J gave up 0 bases; unmatched junction bases: 4. This chain's CDR3 is CASSLKGGSSYNEQFF. For the CDR3, the DNA is TGTGCCAGCAGCTTGAAAGGGGGCTCCTCCTACAATGAGCAGTTCTTC.

This clone showed up just once. The rearrangement joins TRBV4-2 to TRBJ2-6; tentatively, D is TRBD1 (6 bases). Trimming cost V 3 bases and J 0 bases, with 12 bases left between them. The length of the CDR3 is 17 residues. CDR1 and CDR2 from the germline V gene are LGHNA and YNFKEQ. CDR3 nucleotides: TGTGCCAGCAGCCACCGGGACATTAACTCTGGGGCCAACGTCCTGACTTTC. It translates to CASSHRDINSGANVLTF.

The chain joins TRBV4-1 to TRBJ2-2, with D tentatively TRBD2 (6 bases). V was cut by 2 bases and J by 4 bases, with 14 bases left in between. This CDR3 has 16 residues. The germline V gene encodes CDR1 MGHRA and CDR2 YSYEKL. The CDR3: CASSQLPGEVTGELFF. The DNA of the CDR3 is TGCGCCAGCAGCCAACTGCCGGGGGAGGTCACCGGGGAGCTGTTTTTT.

This clone was observed a few times. The rearrangement uses TRBV25-1 and TRBJ2-7, with TRBD1 identical over 10 bases. Germline V gives CDR1 MGHDK, CDR2 SYGVNS. J lost 1 base, V lost 5 bases, and 11 bases had no gene match. The CDR3 is 17 amino acids. The CDR3 nucleotides read TGTGCCAGCAGTCCTCGAATCCGGGACAGGGGATCCTACGAGCAGTACTTC. Protein sequence: CASSPRIRDRGSYEQYF.

This rearrangement joins TRBV9 to TRBJ2-7; the match to TRBD2 covers 11 bases. Germline V CDR1 and CDR2: SGDLS, YYNGEE. This CDR3 region has 14 residues. The trim removed 3 bases at V and 5 bases at J, leaving 4 bases unmatched. Here the CDR3 reads CASSDSGGANEQYF. The CDR3 DNA reads TGTGCCAGCAGCGATAGCGGGGGGGCCAACGAGCAGTACTTC. Looking up the rest from reference TRBV9 and TRBJ2-7 gives the full variable domain: DSGVTQTPKHLITATGQRVTLRCSPRSGDLSVYWYQQSLDQGLQFLIQYYNGEERAKGNILERFSAQQFPDLHSELNLSSLELGDSALYFCASSDSGGANEQYFGPGTRLTVT.

V gene TRBV5-1 combines with J gene TRBJ1-1, with a tentative D call TRBD1 (5 bases). Trimming stripped 4 bases from V and 1 base from J, with 5 bases between. The germline gives CDR1 SGHRS, CDR2 YFSETQ. This CDR3 has 12 residues. CDR3 region: CASSQGNTEAFF. The CDR3 DNA sequence: TGCGCCAGCAGCCAGGGGAACACTGAAGCTTTCTTT.

The chain uses TRBV19 and TRBJ1-4; D remains unclear. With 2 bases removed from V and 4 bases from J, the gap between germline ends came to 5 bases. This CDR3 is 13 amino acids long. CDR1 and CDR2 (germline): LNHDA, SQIVND (reference sequence). In DNA form, the CDR3 reads TGTGCCAGTAGTATAACAGATAATGAAAAACTGTTTTTT. Residues: CASSITDNEKLFF.

This chain uses TRBV2 with TRBJ2-1; D might be TRBD1 (6 bases). Germline V gene lookup returns CDR1 SNHLY and CDR2 FYNNEI. The CDR3 has 12 amino acids. V dropped 4 bases and J dropped 9 bases, with 10 bases sitting between them. Here the CDR3 reads CASSVVRGEQFF. DNA of the CDR3: TGTGCCAGCAGTGTGGTCAGGGGTGAGCAGTTCTTC.

J is TRBJ1-5 and V is TRBV2; 9 positions agree with TRBD1. The CDR3 length is 14 residues. Trimming cost V 5 bases and J 6 bases; bases outside gene matches: 5. Germline V lookup: CDR1 SNHLY, CDR2 FYNNEI. The CDR3 here is CASSLGQGSQPQHF. The CDR3 DNA follows: TGTGCCAGCAGTTTGGGACAGGGAAGTCAGCCCCAGCATTTT.

V and J are TRBV29-1 and TRBJ2-4; D uncertain. The germline V gene encodes CDR1 SQVTM and CDR2 ANQGSEA. This CDR3 has 10 residues. V lost 6 bases and J lost 9, with 9 bases in between. This CDR3 reads CSVRIGIQYF. DNA for the CDR3: TGCAGCGTCAGAATTGGCATTCAGTACTTC.

The CDR3 spells CASSRGQVKAEAFF. The CDR3, as DNA: TGTGCCAGCAGCCGCGGACAGGTGAAAGCTGAAGCTTTCTTT. The chain couples TRBV6-5 to TRBJ1-1, with 7 bases fitting TRBD1. In germline, CDR1 is MNHEY, CDR2 SVGAGI. V lost 6 bases and J lost 6; bases outside the gene matches: 10. The CDR3 is 14 amino acids.

The chain carries TRBV27 and TRBJ2-5; a weak D match, TRBD1 (5 bases). CDR3 size: 15 residues. Germline CDR1 and CDR2: MNHEY and SMNVEV (reference sequence). The germline V and J ends were trimmed by 0 bases and 1 base, with 9 bases remaining between them. This CDR3 reads CASSLSSDTQETQYF. DNA of the CDR3: TGTGCCAGCAGTTTATCTTCGGACACCCAAGAGACCCAGTACTTC.

Details on this clone: The same CDR3 is also encoded by other DNA sequences in this sample. This sequence joins TRBV6-5 and TRBJ2-7; D might be TRBD2 (6 bases). The CDR3 extends over 14 amino acids. Trimming took 6 bases from V and 2 from J, leaving 14 bases between them. Germline values: CDR1 MNHEY, CDR2 SVGAGI. DNA for the CDR3: TGTGCCAGCAGCCCGAGATGGGGGGCCTACGAGCAGTACTTC. Translated: CASSPRWGAYEQYF.

The chain couples TRBV6-5 to TRBJ2-7, with no clear D. V was cut by 0 bases and J by 5 bases, with 17 bases left in between. From germline, CDR1 is MNHEY and CDR2 SVGAGI. CDR3 length: 16 residues. The CDR3 DNA reads as TGTGCCAGCAGTTACTCGATGTGGCCTTACGTCGACGAGCAGTACTTC. This encodes CASSYSMWPYVDEQYF.

The CDR3 reads CAWNVLKPDTQYF. The CDR3 region has the DNA TGTGCCTGGAACGTCCTGAAGCCCGATACGCAGTATTTT. The chain has TRBV30 and TRBJ2-3; D unresolved. Germline CDR1 reads GTSNPN; CDR2 reads SVGIG (reference sequence). Between the trimmed V and J ends, which lost 4 bases and 6 bases, there was a span of 14 bases. The CDR3 spans 13 residues. Variable domain in full (rest from reference TRBV30 and TRBJ2-3): SQTIHQWPATLVQPVGSPLSLECTVEGTSNPNLYWYRQAAGRGLQLLFYSVGIGQISSEVPQNLSASRPQDRQFILSSKKLLLSDSGFYLCAWNVLKPDTQYFGPGTRLTVL.

The rearrangement joins TRBV6-6 to TRBJ1-2; no definite D call. Germline lookup yields CDR1 MNHNY and CDR2 SVGAGI (reference sequence). The CDR3 is 13 amino acids. The V end lost 7 bases, the J end lost 6 bases, and 15 bases lay between the germline ends. DNA of the CDR3: TGTGCCAGCATTCTGGCCCGTACAGATGGCTACACCTTC. This codes for CASILARTDGYTF.

The chain is built from TRBV28 and TRBJ1-2, with D tentatively TRBD1 (5 bases). Between the trimmed V and J ends, which lost 6 bases and 0 bases, there was a span of 17 bases. The CDR3 length is 16 residues. From germline, CDR1 is MDHEN and CDR2 SYDVKM. CDR3 protein: CASSPLRGEANYGYTF. The CDR3 nucleotides read TGTGCCAGCAGCCCACTTCGGGGGGAGGCTAACTATGGCTACACCTTC.

This clone appeared once. The chain joins TRBV7-8 to TRBJ2-5; 15 bases fit TRBD2. Trimming took 4 bases from V and 5 from J; bases not matched to a gene: 5. The V gene's germline CDR1 is SGHVS and CDR2 FQNEAQ. The CDR3 has 16 residues. The CDR3 DNA follows: TGTGCCAGCAGCTCGGGACTAGCGGGGGGTTTTGAGACCCAGTACTTC. Its translation is CASSSGLAGGFETQYF. The complete variable domain, with remaining parts taken from reference TRBV7-8 and TRBJ2-5, reads GAGVSQSPRYKVAKRGQDVALRCDPISGHVSLFWYQQALGQGPEFLTYFQNEAQLDKSGLPSDRFFAERPEGSVSTLKIQRTQQEDSAVYLCASSSGLAGGFETQYFGPGTRLLVL.